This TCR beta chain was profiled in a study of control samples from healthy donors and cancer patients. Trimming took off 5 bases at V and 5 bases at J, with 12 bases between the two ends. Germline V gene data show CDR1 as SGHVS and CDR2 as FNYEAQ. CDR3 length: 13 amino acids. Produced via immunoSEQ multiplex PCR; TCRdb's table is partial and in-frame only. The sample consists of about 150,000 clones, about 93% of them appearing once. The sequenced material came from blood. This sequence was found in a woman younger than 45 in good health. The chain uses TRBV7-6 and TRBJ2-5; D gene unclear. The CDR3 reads CASSDGLWETQYF. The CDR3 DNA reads TGTGCCAGCAGCGACGGCCTTTGGGAGACCCAGTACTTC.